This passage covers 20 T cell receptor beta chains from one sample sequenced in a study of naive and memory T cell subsets. As to treatment: skin biopsy from PPD injection site in Mantoux-positive individual. A UMI-containing oligonucleotide was joined by 3' ligation to the TCR cDNA template. Ligated cDNA underwent four rounds of PCR with nested alpha and beta constant region primers and SP2. TCRdb independently ran MiXCR on the UMI-ligation and nested PCR reads; one entry per CDR3 protein. The sample includes around 35,000 distinct CDR3 sequences, more than 9.5% of them seen just once. The specimen comprised skin, sampled from a tuberculin skin test site. The receptors stem from an adult in good health.

This clonotype was observed at least ten times. The chain carries TRBV7-9 and TRBJ2-7; D ambiguous. The CDR3 runs 16 residues. V was cut by 5 bases and J by 2 bases, with 19 bases left in between. Germline assignment: CDR1 SEHNR and CDR2 FQNEAQ (reference sequence). CDR3 in DNA: TGTGCCAGCAGCGGTTTCCAGGAAACCAAGGCCTACGAGCAGTACTTC. Translated: CASSGFQETKAYEQYF.

V is TRBV4-1 and J is TRBJ2-3; the D is unclear. This CDR3 spans 14 amino acids. V shed 0 bases and J shed 2 bases, with 6 bases lying between them. Germline V CDR1 and CDR2: MGHRA, YSYEKL. The CDR3 loop is CASSQDENTDTQYF. DNA for the CDR3: TGCGCCAGCAGCCAAGATGAGAACACAGATACGCAGTATTTT.

This clonotype was counted ten times or more. The CDR3, as DNA: TGTGCCAGCCGTGGGACAGGGAATCAGCCCCAGCATTTT. Amino acid sequence: CASRGTGNQPQHF. This rearrangement joins TRBV12-3 or TRBV12-4 to TRBJ1-5; TRBD1 agrees at 9 bases. The CDR3 spans 13 residues. Germline trimming cut 8 bases from V and 4 bases from J; bases unmatched to any gene: 3.

By frequency in the sample, this clonotype is medium-sized. CDR3 residues: CASESSGGSETQYF. In nucleotides, the CDR3 is TGCGCCAGCGAATCTAGCGGGGGGTCGGAGACCCAGTACTTC. The chain uses TRBV5-1 and TRBJ2-5; 11 nucleotides align to TRBD2. Per germline, CDR1 SGHRS and CDR2 YFSETQ. V was pared by 7 bases and J by 5 bases, with 7 bases of the junction left unmatched. The CDR3 totals 14 residues.

The chain links TRBV5-1 to TRBJ1-5; the D is unclear. Trimming stripped 0 bases from V and 7 bases from J, with 11 bases between. In germline, CDR1 is SGHRS, CDR2 YFSETQ. This CDR3 is built from 14 residues. The CDR3 sequence: CASSLGPLGQPQHF. In DNA form, the CDR3 reads TGCGCCAGCAGCTTGGGACCCCTGGGGCAGCCCCAGCATTTT.

This chain joins TRBV30 and TRBJ1-1, with a tentative D call TRBD1 (5 bases). This CDR3 is 13 amino acids long. Germline values: CDR1 GTSNPN, CDR2 SVGIG (reference sequence). V lost 6 bases and J lost 4, with 15 bases in between. The CDR3 coding sequence is TGTGCCTGCAATGAGCAGGGCGGCACTGAAGCTTTCTTT. The encoded protein is CACNEQGGTEAFF.

The rearrangement joins TRBV20-1 to TRBJ2-1; 12 positions match TRBD2. Trimming removed 3 bases from V and 6 bases from J; junction bases left unmatched: 6. The length of the CDR3 is 15 residues. The germline V gene encodes CDR1 DFQATT and CDR2 SNEGSKA (reference sequence). This CDR3 reads CSASTGLAGINEQFF. Here the CDR3 DNA reads TGCAGTGCTAGTACTGGACTAGCGGGAATCAATGAGCAGTTCTTC.

The table lists this clonotype with many counts. With a much larger clone just one base away, this may be a read error. The chain is built from TRBV20-1 and TRBJ1-2; D gene uncertain. This CDR3 contains 11 residues. CDR1 DFQATT and CDR2 SNEGSKA come from the germline V gene (reference sequence). V lost 0 bases and J 12 bases, leaving 11 bases between the germline ends. CDR3 amino acids: CSAREPRGDTF. As DNA, the CDR3 is TGCAGTGCTAGAGAACCCCGGGGTGACACCTTC.

This clonotype was seen repeatedly, ten times or more. CDR3: CAISGRRDSSGNTIYF. The CDR3 coding sequence is TGTGCCATCAGTGGCAGGAGAGATTCCTCTGGAAACACCATATATTTT. This chain uses TRBV10-3 with TRBJ1-3; D is uncertain. V lost 4 bases, J lost 0 bases, and 13 bases lay in between. The CDR3 covers 16 residues. Germline values: CDR1 ENHRY, CDR2 SYGVKD.

CDR3 coding DNA: TGTGCCAGCAGCCACAGGGGGACTTCCTACGAGCAGTACTTC. This gives the protein CASSHRGTSYEQYF. The rearrangement uses TRBV3-1 and TRBJ2-7; tentatively, D is TRBD1 (7 bases). The germline V and J ends were trimmed by 3 bases and 1 base, with 10 bases remaining between them. The CDR3 is 14 residues long. CDR1 is LGHDT and CDR2 is YNNKEL in the germline V gene (reference sequence).

The CDR3 DNA reads TGTGCCAGCAGCTTAGAGGGGGGACAGACCCAGCCCCAGCATTTT. Its translation is CASSLEGGQTQPQHF. This chain links TRBV7-9 with TRBJ1-5; TRBD1 agrees at 7 bases. The CDR3 is 15 amino acids. Germline lookup yields CDR1 SEHNR and CDR2 FQNEAQ (reference sequence). The J segment lost 7 bases and the V segment lost 1 base, leaving 7 bases of the junction unmatched.

This clonotype was observed many times. The chain is built from TRBV20-1 and TRBJ2-7, with a tentative D call TRBD2 (6 bases). The CDR3 has 11 amino acids. The ends were cut back, 7 bases at V and 7 bases at J, with 14 bases in the middle. CDR1 and CDR2 from the germline V gene are DFQATT and SNEGSKA (reference sequence). CDR3 coding DNA: TGCAGTGGGGGGGAATTAGGGGAGCAGTACTTC. Translated: CSGGELGEQYF.

This chain joins TRBV12-3 or TRBV12-4 and TRBJ2-3; the match to TRBD2 covers 7 bases. The trim removed 3 bases at V and 2 bases at J, leaving 5 bases unmatched. This CDR3 has 15 residues. CDR3 amino acids: CASSFPGTITDTQYF. The CDR3 bases are TGTGCCAGCAGTTTCCCAGGGACTATCACAGATACGCAGTATTTT.

This chain connects TRBV7-9 to TRBJ2-6; the D gene is possibly TRBD1 (6 bases). V gave up 4 bases and J gave up 0 bases, with 19 bases separating them. The germline V gene encodes CDR1 SEHNR and CDR2 FQNEAQ (reference sequence). CDR3 length: 19 amino acids. This chain's CDR3 is CASSSPSWTDLSGANVLTF. The CDR3 nucleotides are TGTGCCAGCAGCTCCCCTTCCTGGACAGACCTCTCTGGGGCCAACGTCCTGACTTTC.

A few counts support this clonotype. V and J are TRBV28 and TRBJ2-7; D gene unclear. The V end was cut by 4 bases, the J end by 0 bases, with 13 bases between. CDR1 is MDHEN and CDR2 is SYDVKM in the germline V gene. There are 15 residues in the CDR3. CDR3 DNA sequence: TGTGCCAGCAGTTCTTCTTCAGGATTCTCCTACGAGCAGTACTTC. The encoded protein is CASSSSSGFSYEQYF.

This clonotype was seen only a few times. The chain couples TRBV7-2 to TRBJ1-1, with 7 nucleotides matching TRBD1. The CDR3 is made up of 13 amino acids. The V gene end was trimmed by 4 bases and the J gene end by 5 bases; junction bases not matched to a gene: 4. CDR1 and CDR2 from the germline V gene are SGHTA and FQGNSA. For the CDR3, the DNA is TGTGCCAGCAGCTCCCGACAGGGAACTGAAGCTTTCTTT. Residues: CASSSRQGTEAFF.

CDR3 in amino acids: CAISAQRTGTGSAEQYF. In DNA form, the CDR3 reads TGTGCCATCAGTGCTCAGAGAACCGGGACAGGGTCCGCCGAGCAGTACTTC. V gene TRBV10-3 combines with J gene TRBJ2-7; 9 nucleotides line up with TRBD1. The CDR3 sequence is 17 residues long. Trimming removed 4 bases from V and 6 bases from J; junction bases left unmatched: 16. Looked up from germline, CDR1 is ENHRY and CDR2 is SYGVKD.

At least ten counts were recorded for this clonotype. The chain employs TRBV25-1 and TRBJ1-6; the D is unclear. CDR1 is MGHDK, CDR2 SYGVNS, per germline. This CDR3 has 15 amino acids. Trimming stripped 0 bases from V and 7 bases from J, with 10 bases between. Written as DNA, the CDR3 is TGTGCCAGCAGTGAATACAGGACGAGGAATTCACCCCTCCACTTT. Translated: CASSEYRTRNSPLHF.

This clonotype was counted between two and nine times. The chain carries TRBV20-1 and TRBJ1-6; TRBD1 aligns across 10 bases. The CDR3 extends over 14 amino acids. The germline gives CDR1 DFQATT, CDR2 SNEGSKA (reference sequence). J gave up 10 bases and V 1 base, and 4 bases lay outside the gene matches. In nucleotides, the CDR3 is TGCAGTGCTAGAGGGGGGACAGGGGAATCACCCCTCCACTTT. Translated: CSARGGTGESPLHF.

In its sample, this clonotype was seen a few times. The chain has TRBV7-9 and TRBJ2-1; 8 bases align to TRBD2. Trimming at V came to 4 bases and at J to 8 bases, leaving 13 bases not matched to a gene. This CDR3 spans 16 amino acids. CDR1 and CDR2 from the germline V gene are SEHNR and FQNEAQ (reference sequence). The CDR3 here is CASSSGGARFGDEQFF. As DNA, the CDR3 is TGTGCCAGCAGCTCGGGGGGGGCTAGGTTCGGCGATGAGCAGTTCTTC.